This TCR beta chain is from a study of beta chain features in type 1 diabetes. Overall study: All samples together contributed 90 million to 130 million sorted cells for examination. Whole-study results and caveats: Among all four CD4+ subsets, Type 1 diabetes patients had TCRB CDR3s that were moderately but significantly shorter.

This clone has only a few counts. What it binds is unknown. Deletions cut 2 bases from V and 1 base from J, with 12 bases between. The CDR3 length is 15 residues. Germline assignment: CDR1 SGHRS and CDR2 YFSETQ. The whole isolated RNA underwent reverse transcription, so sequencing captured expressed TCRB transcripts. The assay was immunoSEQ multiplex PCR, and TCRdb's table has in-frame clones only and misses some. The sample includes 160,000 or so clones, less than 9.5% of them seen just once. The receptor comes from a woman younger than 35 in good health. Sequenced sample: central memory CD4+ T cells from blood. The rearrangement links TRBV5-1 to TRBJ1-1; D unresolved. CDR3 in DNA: TGCGCCAGCAGCTTCTCCGGGGAAGGGAACACTGAAGCTTTCTTT. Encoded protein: CASSFSGEGNTEAFF.